The T cell receptor (beta chain) described here comes from a study of OX40 agonist ivuxolimab in advanced cancers. Study summary: Patient treatment consisted of intravenous ivuxolimab administration every 2 weeks at 0.01 to 10 mg/kg.

Findings of the study overall: Expanded clones were, on average, more numerous among CD8+ T cells than CD4+.

Clones were sequenced by immunoSEQ multiplex PCR, and TCRdb holds only the in-frame ones, with some missing. The sample holds roughly 80,000 clones; 80% to 90% are singletons and the top ten take roughly 6.3%. A word on this clone: Its antigen is unidentified.

Trimming cost V 2 bases and J 3 bases, with 16 bases left between them. The CDR3 has 16 residues. The germline gives CDR1 LNHDA, CDR2 SQIVND (reference sequence). The sample was CD4+ or CD8+ T cells sorted from blood, taken in a trial of the OX40 agonist ivuxolimab. This receptor was identified in an adult with an advanced solid tumor such as melanoma, head and neck, liver or kidney cancer. The V and J genes are TRBV19 and TRBJ1-2; D not certain. CDR3 sequence: CASSISLERVDYGYTF. CDR3 nucleotides: TGTGCCAGTAGTATATCCCTGGAGAGGGTGGACTATGGCTACACCTTC.